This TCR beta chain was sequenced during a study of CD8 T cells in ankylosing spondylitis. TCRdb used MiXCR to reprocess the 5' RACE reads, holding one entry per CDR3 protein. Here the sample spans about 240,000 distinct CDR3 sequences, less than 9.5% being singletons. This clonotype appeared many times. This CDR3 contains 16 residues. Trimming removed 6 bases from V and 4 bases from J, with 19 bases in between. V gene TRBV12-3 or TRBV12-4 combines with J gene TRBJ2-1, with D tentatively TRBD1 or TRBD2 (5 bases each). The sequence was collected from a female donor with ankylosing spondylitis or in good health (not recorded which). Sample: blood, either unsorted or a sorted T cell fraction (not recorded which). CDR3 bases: TGTGCCAGCAGCCGGGACCCCTCGGTCGGGTACAATGAGCAGTTCTTC. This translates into CASSRDPSVGYNEQFF.